This T cell receptor beta chain derives from a study of identical twins. Study conclusions and caveats: When twins shared out-of-frame alpha sequences, those sequences had excess low generation probability. Cord blood beta clonotypes that were abundant carried fewer insertions, and memory repertoires showed no such trend. Rather than following the same donors, the conclusions depended on cross-sectional statistical analysis.

TCRdb called the 5' RACE reads again in MiXCR, with one record for every CDR3 protein. The sample consists of under 1 million distinct CDR3 sequences, 12% of them appearing once. CDR1 is MNHEY and CDR2 is SVGAGI in the germline V gene. The CDR3 length is 15 residues. J was trimmed by 2 bases and V by 4 bases; bases with no gene match: 6. This clonotype appeared a few times. Its antigen remains unknown. This sample was shared with a second study, whose subject was yellow fever vaccine responses in identical twins. That publication notes: Twins reportedly showed a vaccine T cell response that seemed partly convergent and partly personalized.

The receptor was isolated from a young woman in good health. Sequenced input: PBMCs. This sequence joins TRBV6-5 and TRBJ2-3; TRBD1 matches 7 bases. The CDR3 sequence is CASSSQGWDTDTQYF. The CDR3 DNA reads as TGTGCCAGCAGTTCACAGGGGTGGGACACAGATACGCAGTATTTT.